This T cell receptor beta chain was identified during a study of blood T cell repertoires in COVID-19. Study background: The origin of the acute and convalescent COVID-19 samples was the United States, Italy and Spain. T cells, B-cell-depleted T cells, or PBMCs supplied cDNA or gDNA.

Germline CDR1 is SGHDN and CDR2 is FVKESK. The CDR3 consists of 15 residues. V was pared by 1 base and J by 7 bases, with 8 bases of the junction left unmatched. Per the study methods: Reference gene primer amplification gave estimated nucleated cell counts. Profiled with immunoSEQ multiplex PCR; TCRdb holds only in-frame clones, not every one. V, J and clone size were drawn from that table, and D and trimming were deduced from the DNA. Among 150,000 to 200,000 clones listed, approximately 90% were seen once. The chain links TRBV14 to TRBJ1-1; TRBD1 aligns across 8 bases. Material for sequencing was peripheral blood. This TCR came from a man between 18 and 29 years old with acute or convalescent COVID-19. CDR3 DNA: TGTGCCAGCAGCCAAGTAGGACAGGGTCCTCGTGAAGCTTTCTTT. Its translation is CASSQVGQGPREAFF.